The sequence of this TCR beta chain was determined in a study of T-cell reconstitution after alpha-beta-depleted transplantation in children. Preparation of the TCRbeta library involved a method that used unique molecular identifiers. A single record per CDR3 protein comes from TCRdb applying MiXCR to the PCR reads. The table lists around 490,000 distinct CDR3 sequences, 10% to 12% of them singletons. Study outcomes and limitations: The study reportedly traced alpha-beta T cells about two months after transplant to several hundred expanded graft clones. One year after transplant, T-cell counts and diversity came mostly from newly produced T cells. Surviving recipient T cells and thymic progenitors accounted for the high day-60 TCRbeta diversity observed in some patients.

The CDR3 covers 14 residues. V was trimmed by 5 bases and J by 5 bases, leaving 13 bases between them. The germline V gene encodes CDR1 MNHEY and CDR2 SVGAGI. In this sample, this clonotype turned up a few times. Its antigen is undetermined. The chain is built from TRBV6-5 and TRBJ2-1, with a tentative D call TRBD2 (6 bases). The input for sequencing was PBMCs, mostly from graft donor cells, taken 180 days after TCRalphabeta/CD19-depleted stem cell transplant. This clonotype was obtained from a female patient between 2 and 10 years old who had a stem cell transplant for aplastic anemia, so the T cells may come from the graft donor. Written as DNA, the CDR3 is TGTGCCAGCAGTACCTCGGGAGTGGACAATGAGCAGTTCTTC. Translation: CASSTSGVDNEQFF.